A selection of T cell receptor beta chains follows, all from one sample in a study of T cell responses to AZD1222 COVID-19 vaccine. Assay used: immunoSEQ multiplex PCR; TCRdb lists only in-frame clones, some missing. In the table there are over 100,000 clones, about nine tenths of which are singletons. The starting material was peripheral blood, obtained on day 0 of AZD1222 vaccination. Receptors originate from an adult in good health. The CDR3 runs from the conserved cysteine through the conserved F or W. The order of the fields is V gene, D gene, J gene, clone size, CDR3 length, CDR3 protein, CDR3 DNA. D genes are given only for firm matches. For some rows the clone size is stated as once, few or many, or as a class when expanded; others skip it.

TRBV7-2	TRBD2	TRBJ2-4	.	17	CASSLTQRGLAKNIQYF	TGTGCCAGCAGCTTAACCCAGCGGGGTCTAGCCAAAAACATTCAGTACTTC
TRBV4-2	.	TRBJ2-5	.	15	CASSLETKADSTQYF	TGTGCCAGCAGCTTGGAGACTAAAGCCGACTCGACCCAGTACTTC
TRBV7-9	.	TRBJ1-1	.	14	CASSLNLGNTEAFF	TGTGCCAGCAGCTTAAATCTAGGCAACACTGAAGCTTTCTTT
TRBV3-1/TRBV3-2	.	TRBJ1-1	.	13	CASTRDLSTEAFF	TGTGCCAGCACTCGGGATTTAAGCACTGAAGCTTTCTTT
TRBV11-2	.	TRBJ2-7	once	14	CASTENRGPYEQYF	TGTGCCAGCACCGAAAACCGTGGTCCCTACGAGCAGTACTTC
TRBV14	.	TRBJ2-3	.	13	CASSLRGRDTQYF	TGTGCCAGCAGCCTAAGGGGACGGGATACGCAGTATTTT
TRBV9	TRBD1	TRBJ1-4	.	15	CASSVAGQGGGKLFF	TGTGCCAGCAGCGTAGCGGGACAGGGGGGAGGAAAACTGTTTTTT
TRBV6-5	TRBD1	TRBJ1-1	.	14	CASVSRDRAPEAFF	TGTGCCAGCGTTTCACGGGACAGGGCCCCTGAAGCTTTCTTT
TRBV6-5	TRBD2	TRBJ2-7	.	15	CASSYDGGAVYEQYF	TGTGCCAGCAGTTATGACGGGGGGGCCGTATACGAGCAGTACTTC
TRBV5-1	TRBD2	TRBJ2-3	.	15	CASTSSGVSTDTQYF	TGCGCCAGCACCTCTAGCGGAGTGAGCACAGATACGCAGTATTTT
TRBV5-1	TRBD1	TRBJ1-5	.	17	CASSPTDRGSSDQPQHF	TGCGCCAGCAGCCCCACGGACAGGGGAAGTAGCGATCAGCCCCAGCATTTT
TRBV30	.	TRBJ2-7	.	11	CAWSGVYEQYF	TGTGCCTGGAGTGGGGTTTACGAGCAGTACTTC
TRBV27	TRBD1	TRBJ1-2	many	14	CASSLGQGVYGYTF	TGTGCCAGCAGTTTAGGACAGGGGGTCTATGGCTACACCTTC
TRBV7-8	.	TRBJ2-7	.	16	CASSLRFTRDGYEQYF	TGTGCCAGCAGCTTACGATTTACAAGGGACGGGTACGAGCAGTACTTC
TRBV20-1	.	TRBJ2-3	.	11	CSPRSADTQYF	TGCAGTCCTAGGTCCGCAGATACGCAGTATTTT
TRBV18	.	TRBJ1-4	.	18	CASSLSVVSSATNEKLFF	TGTGCCAGCTCACTTTCCGTGGTTTCAAGTGCAACTAATGAAAAACTGTTTTTT